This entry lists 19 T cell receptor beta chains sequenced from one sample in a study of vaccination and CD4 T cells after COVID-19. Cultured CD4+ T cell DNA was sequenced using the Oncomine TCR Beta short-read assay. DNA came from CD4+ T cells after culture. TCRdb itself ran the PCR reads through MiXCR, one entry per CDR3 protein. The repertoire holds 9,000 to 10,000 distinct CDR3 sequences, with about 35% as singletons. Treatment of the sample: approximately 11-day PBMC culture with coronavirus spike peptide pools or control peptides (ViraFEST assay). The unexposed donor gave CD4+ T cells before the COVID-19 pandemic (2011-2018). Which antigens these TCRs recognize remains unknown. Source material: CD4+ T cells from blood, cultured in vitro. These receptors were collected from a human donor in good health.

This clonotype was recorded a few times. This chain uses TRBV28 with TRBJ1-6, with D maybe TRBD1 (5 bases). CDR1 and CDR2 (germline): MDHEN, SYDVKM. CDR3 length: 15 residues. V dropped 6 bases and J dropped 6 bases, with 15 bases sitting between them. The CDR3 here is CASRAGGVRNSPLHF. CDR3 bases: TGTGCCAGCAGAGCGGGAGGGGTTCGTAATTCACCCCTCCACTTT. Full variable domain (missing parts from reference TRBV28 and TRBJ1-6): DVKVTQSSRYLVKRTGEKVFLECVQDMDHENMFWYRQDPGLGLRLIYFSYDVKMKEKGDIPEGYSVSREKKERFSLILESASTNQTSMYLCASRAGGVRNSPLHFGNGTRLTVT.

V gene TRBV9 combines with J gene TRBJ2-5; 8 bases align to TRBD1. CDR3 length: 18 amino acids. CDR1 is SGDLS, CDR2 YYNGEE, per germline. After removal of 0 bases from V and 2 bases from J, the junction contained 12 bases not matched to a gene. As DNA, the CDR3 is TGTGCCAGCAGCGTAGGACAGCAGGGGGCGCTGGGGCAAGAGACCCAGTACTTC. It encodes CASSVGQQGALGQETQYF.

The CDR3 here is CSARDLKNWVAETQYF. CDR3 in DNA: TGCAGTGCTAGAGATCTAAAGAACTGGGTGGCGGAGACCCAGTACTTC. The chain combines TRBV20-1 with TRBJ2-5; the D is unclear. Germline CDR1 DFQATT, CDR2 SNEGSKA (reference sequence). This CDR3 comprises 16 residues. The V end was cut by 0 bases, the J end by 5 bases, with 19 bases between.

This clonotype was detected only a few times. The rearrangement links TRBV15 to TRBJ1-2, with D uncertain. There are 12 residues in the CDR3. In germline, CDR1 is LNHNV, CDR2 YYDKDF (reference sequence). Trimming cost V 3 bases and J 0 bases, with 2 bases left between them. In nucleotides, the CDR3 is TGTGCCACCAGCAGGGCTAACTATGGCTACACCTTC. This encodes CATSRANYGYTF. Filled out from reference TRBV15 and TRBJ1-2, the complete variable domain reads DAMVIQNPRYQVTQFGKPVTLSCSQTLNHNVMYWYQQKSSQAPKLLFHYYDKDFNNEADTPDNFQSRRPNTSFCFLDIRSPGLGDTAMYLCATSRANYGYTFGSGTRLTVV.

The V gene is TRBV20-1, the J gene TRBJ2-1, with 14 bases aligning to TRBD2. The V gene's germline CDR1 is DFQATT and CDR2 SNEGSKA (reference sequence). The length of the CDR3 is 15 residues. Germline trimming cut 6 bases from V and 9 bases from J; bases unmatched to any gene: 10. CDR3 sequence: CSAQKGTSGSIEQFF. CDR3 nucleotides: TGCAGTGCGCAGAAGGGGACTAGCGGGAGTATTGAGCAGTTCTTC.

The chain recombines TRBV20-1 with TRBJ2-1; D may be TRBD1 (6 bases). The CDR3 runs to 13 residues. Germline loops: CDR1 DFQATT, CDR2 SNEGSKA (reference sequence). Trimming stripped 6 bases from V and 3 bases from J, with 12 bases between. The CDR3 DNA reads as TGCAGTGCATCACAGGGACGCTACAATGAGCAGTTCTTC. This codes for CSASQGRYNEQFF.

Here the CDR3 reads CASRLGTGGAGAYNSPLHF. The CDR3 DNA reads as TGTGCCAGCAGACTCGGGACAGGGGGCGCAGGCGCCTATAATTCACCCCTCCACTTT. The chain carries TRBV6-1 and TRBJ1-6; 12 bases are a match to TRBD1. CDR1 is MNHNS, CDR2 SASEGT, per germline. Trimming at V came to 6 bases and at J to 2 bases, leaving 11 bases not matched to a gene. The CDR3 is made up of 19 amino acids.

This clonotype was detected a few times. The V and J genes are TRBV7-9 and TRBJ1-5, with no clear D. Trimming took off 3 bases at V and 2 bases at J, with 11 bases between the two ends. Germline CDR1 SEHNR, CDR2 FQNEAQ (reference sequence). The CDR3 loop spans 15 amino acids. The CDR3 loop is CASSFSRVGNQPQHF. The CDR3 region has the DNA TGTGCCAGCAGCTTCAGCCGAGTCGGCAATCAGCCCCAGCATTTT.

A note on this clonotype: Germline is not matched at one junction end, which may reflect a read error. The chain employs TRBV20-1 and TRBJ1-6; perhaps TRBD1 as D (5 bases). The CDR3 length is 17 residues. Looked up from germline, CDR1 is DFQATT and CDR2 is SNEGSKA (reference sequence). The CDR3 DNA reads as TGCAGCTCAAGACCGAATTCGGGGGGTGGGAGGAATTCACCCCTCAACTTT. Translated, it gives CSSRPNSGGGRNSPLNF.

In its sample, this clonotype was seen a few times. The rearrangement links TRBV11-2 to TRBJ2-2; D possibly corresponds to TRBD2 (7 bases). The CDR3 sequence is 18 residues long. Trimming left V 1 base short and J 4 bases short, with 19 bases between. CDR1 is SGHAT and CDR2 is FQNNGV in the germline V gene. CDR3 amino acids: CASSLGPREADSTGELFF. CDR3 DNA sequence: TGTGCCAGCAGCTTAGGCCCCCGGGAGGCGGACAGCACCGGGGAGCTGTTTTTT.

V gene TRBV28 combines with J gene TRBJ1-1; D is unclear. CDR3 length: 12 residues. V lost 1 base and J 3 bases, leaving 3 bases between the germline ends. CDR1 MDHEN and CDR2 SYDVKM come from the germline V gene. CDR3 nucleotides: TGTGCCAGCAGTTTATCGGACACTGAAGCTTTCTTT. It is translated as CASSLSDTEAFF.

The CDR3 here is CASRDETQYF. CDR3 DNA sequence: TGTGCCAGCAGAGACGAGACCCAGTACTTC. The genes are TRBV28 and TRBJ2-5; no clear D. V lost 6 bases to trimming and J lost 5 bases, with 4 bases between them. The CDR3 is 10 amino acids. Germline assignment: CDR1 MDHEN and CDR2 SYDVKM.

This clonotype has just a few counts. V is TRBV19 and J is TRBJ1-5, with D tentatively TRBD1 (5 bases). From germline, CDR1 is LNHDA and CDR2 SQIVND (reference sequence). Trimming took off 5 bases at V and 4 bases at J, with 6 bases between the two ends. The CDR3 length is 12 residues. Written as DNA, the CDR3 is TGTGCCAGTAGTGACAGAAATCAGCCCCAGCATTTT. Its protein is CASSDRNQPQHF.

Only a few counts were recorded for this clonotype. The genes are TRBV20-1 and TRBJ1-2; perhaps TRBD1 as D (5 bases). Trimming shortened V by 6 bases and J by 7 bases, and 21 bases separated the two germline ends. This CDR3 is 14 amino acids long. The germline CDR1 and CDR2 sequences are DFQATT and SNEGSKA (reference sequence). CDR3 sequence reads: CSALTPFGAGGYTF. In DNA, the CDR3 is TGCAGTGCCCTCACCCCCTTTGGGGCTGGTGGCTACACCTTC.

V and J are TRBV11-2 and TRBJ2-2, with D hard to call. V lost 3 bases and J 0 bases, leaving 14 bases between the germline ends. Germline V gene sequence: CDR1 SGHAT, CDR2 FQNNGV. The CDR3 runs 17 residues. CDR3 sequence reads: CASSFPGQSPNTGELFF. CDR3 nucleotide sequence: TGTGCCAGCAGCTTCCCTGGGCAGTCTCCGAACACCGGGGAGCTGTTTTTT.

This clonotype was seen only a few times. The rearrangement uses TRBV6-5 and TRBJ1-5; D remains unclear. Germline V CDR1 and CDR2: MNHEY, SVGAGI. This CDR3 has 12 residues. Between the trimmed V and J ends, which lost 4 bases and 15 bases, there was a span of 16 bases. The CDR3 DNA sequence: TGTGCCAGCAGTTCCTCCCGGCCCCCGGGGCATTTT. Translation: CASSSSRPPGHF.

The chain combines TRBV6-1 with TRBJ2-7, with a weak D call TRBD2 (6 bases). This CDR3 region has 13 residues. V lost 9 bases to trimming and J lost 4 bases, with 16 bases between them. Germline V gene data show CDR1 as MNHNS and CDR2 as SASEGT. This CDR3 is CASSGGVRYEQYF. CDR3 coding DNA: TGTGCCAGTTCCGGAGGGGTCCGGTACGAGCAGTACTTC.

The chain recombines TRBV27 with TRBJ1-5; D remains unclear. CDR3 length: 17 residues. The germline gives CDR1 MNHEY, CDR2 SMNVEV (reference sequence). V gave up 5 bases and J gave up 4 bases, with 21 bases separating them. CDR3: CASSPTPSLSTNQPQHF. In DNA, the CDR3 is TGTGCCAGCAGTCCGACGCCGTCCCTATCGACTAATCAGCCCCAGCATTTT.

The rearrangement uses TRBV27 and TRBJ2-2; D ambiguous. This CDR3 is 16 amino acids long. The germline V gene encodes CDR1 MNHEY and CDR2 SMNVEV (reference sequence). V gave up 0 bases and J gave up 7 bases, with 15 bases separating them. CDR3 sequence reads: CASSLSSWGWSGELFF. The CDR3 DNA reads TGTGCCAGCAGTTTATCGAGCTGGGGTTGGAGCGGGGAGCTGTTTTTT.